The next 21 T cell receptor beta chains were all read from a single sample in a study of follicular helper T cells after annual influenza vaccination. This sample's time point: 2015-2016 season, pre-vaccination. The repertoire was sequenced with immunoSEQ multiplex PCR; TCRdb's copy has only in-frame clones and lacks some. Among almost 9,500 clones, 70% to 90% were seen once, and the ten largest hold 0.47%. This specimen was CXCR5+ CD38- circulating T follicular helper cells from blood, taken on the day of influenza vaccination. Subset noted: circulating Tfh, non-naive CD4+CXCR5+PD-1+ (ICOS+CD38+ or ICOS-CD38-). The receptors were sampled from an adult who received the influenza vaccine.

Concerning this clone: The junction departs from the called germline gene at one end, perhaps through a read error. The chain employs TRBV6-1 and TRBJ2-5; 9 bases map to TRBD2. The CDR3 sequence is 11 residues long. Germline CDR1 and CDR2: MNHNS and SASEGT. The CDR3 protein is CASSVKRGVNF. The CDR3 bases are TGTGCCAGCAGTGTGAAGCGGGGGGTCAACTTC.

The rearrangement joins TRBV7-9 to TRBJ2-2; 12 positions match TRBD1. Germline assignment: CDR1 SEHNR and CDR2 FQNEAQ (reference sequence). The CDR3 is 15 amino acids. The V and J ends lost 5 bases and 7 bases, in that order; junction bases with no gene match: 5. The CDR3 protein is CASSPGQGANGELFF. The CDR3 bases are TGTGCCAGCAGCCCGGGACAGGGGGCGAACGGGGAGCTGTTTTTT.

This clone was picked up one time. The gene calls are TRBV29-1 and TRBJ2-1; TRBD1 might be the D (5 bases). With 4 bases removed from V and 0 bases from J, the gap between germline ends came to 10 bases. The CDR3 consists of 14 residues. Germline V gene data show CDR1 as SQVTM and CDR2 as ANQGSEA. The CDR3 nucleotides read TGCAGCGTTGCACAGGATCTCTCCTACAATGAGCAGTTCTTC. It yields the protein CSVAQDLSYNEQFF.

The rearrangement uses TRBV6-5 and TRBJ1-1; D ambiguous. The germline V gene has CDR1 MNHEY and CDR2 SVGAGI. The CDR3 sequence is 12 residues long. V lost 8 bases and J 11 bases, leaving 18 bases between the germline ends. CDR3 residues: CASALEGVEAFF. The DNA of the CDR3 is TGTGCCAGCGCGTTGGAGGGCGTGGAGGCTTTCTTT.

The gene calls are TRBV5-6 and TRBJ2-1; the match to TRBD2 covers 13 bases. CDR1 is SGHDT and CDR2 is YYEEEE in the germline V gene. The CDR3 is 16 residues long. J gave up 4 bases and V 4 bases, and 5 bases lay outside the gene matches. The DNA for the CDR3 is TGTGCCAGCAGCCAGGGACTAGCGGGGCTATACAATGAGCAGTTCTTC. Protein: CASSQGLAGLYNEQFF.

V usage is TRBV5-4 and J usage is TRBJ2-7; 8 positions match TRBD2. The CDR3 runs to 15 residues. The V and J ends lost 3 bases and 2 bases, in that order; junction bases with no gene match: 7. Germline assignment: CDR1 SGHNT and CDR2 YYREEE (reference sequence). This CDR3 is CASSSATSATYEQYF. CDR3 sequence (DNA): TGTGCCAGCAGCTCCGCGACTAGCGCGACCTACGAGCAGTACTTC.

Here the CDR3 reads CASSPWVGTNNEQFF. CDR3 nucleotide sequence: TGTGCCAGCAGTCCATGGGTGGGGACGAACAATGAGCAGTTCTTC. The gene calls are TRBV27 and TRBJ2-1, with D perhaps TRBD1 or TRBD2 (5 bases each). The CDR3 is 15 amino acids. V was cut by 5 bases and J by 5 bases, with 16 bases left in between. From germline, CDR1 is MNHEY and CDR2 SMNVEV (reference sequence).

In nucleotides, the CDR3 is TGTGCCAGTAGTAACGGGCCAGCAACTAATGAAAAACTGTTTTTT. This translates into CASSNGPATNEKLFF. The rearrangement links TRBV19 to TRBJ1-4; D unclear. The CDR3 totals 15 residues. With 4 bases removed from V and 0 bases from J, the gap between germline ends came to 9 bases. CDR1 and CDR2 from the germline V gene are LNHDA and SQIVND (reference sequence).

This clone was picked up a small number of times. DNA for the CDR3: TGTGCCAGCAGCAGGGAGGATTCACCCCTCCACTTT. Protein: CASSREDSPLHF. The V call is TRBV2, the J call TRBJ1-6; D may be TRBD1 (5 bases). The CDR3 sequence is 12 residues long. Germline CDR1 reads SNHLY; CDR2 reads FYNNEI. V was clipped by 6 bases and J by 8 bases, with 8 bases between them.

The CDR3 reads CASSTKIRGISYEQYF. DNA of the CDR3: TGTGCCAGTAGTACAAAAATCAGGGGGATCTCCTACGAGCAGTACTTC. The gene calls are TRBV19 and TRBJ2-7; 7 bases map to TRBD1. The CDR3 runs to 16 residues. Germline V gene lookup returns CDR1 LNHDA and CDR2 SQIVND (reference sequence). Trimming cost V 4 bases and J 0 bases; bases outside gene matches: 9.

The rearrangement uses TRBV16 and TRBJ1-4; weak D call: TRBD1 (5 bases). The length of the CDR3 is 15 residues. Germline CDR1 and CDR2: KGHSY and FQNENV. V was pared by 3 bases and J by 3 bases, with 11 bases between. The CDR3 is CASSQDTGANEKLFF. The CDR3 bases are TGTGCCAGCAGCCAGGACACTGGAGCTAATGAAAAACTGTTTTTT. The full variable domain, completed using reference TRBV16 and TRBJ1-4, is GEEVAQTPKHLVRGEGQKAKLYCAPIKGHSYVFWYQQVLKNEFKFLISFQNENVFDETGMPKERFSAKCLPNSPCSLEIQATKLEDSAVYFCASSQDTGANEKLFFGSGTQLSVL.

The chain couples TRBV4-3 to TRBJ1-3, with 7 nucleotides matching TRBD1. This CDR3 is 17 amino acids long. Germline assignment: CDR1 LGHNA and CDR2 YSLEER. With V trimmed by 4 bases and J by 2 bases, 11 bases remained unmatched. DNA for the CDR3: TGCGCCAGCAGCCCTGAACAGGGGTTTGAGACTGGAAACACCATATATTTT. Translated, it gives CASSPEQGFETGNTIYF.

The V call is TRBV12-2, the J call TRBJ2-7. TRBV12-2 is flagged as a pseudogene. The CDR3 has 15 amino acids. The CDR3 is CASRHNPPYGGEQYF. The CDR3 nucleotides are TGTGCAAGTCGCCACAACCCCCCCTATGGGGGCGAGCAGTACTTC.

V gene TRBV11-2 combines with J gene TRBJ2-3, with TRBD2 identical over 8 bases. The ends lost 0 bases at V and 4 bases at J; junction bases unmatched: 6. The CDR3 loop spans 16 amino acids. The germline CDR1 and CDR2 sequences are SGHAT and FQNNGV. Here the CDR3 reads CASSLDTGGAADTQYF. The CDR3 region has the DNA TGTGCCAGCAGCTTAGATACCGGGGGGGCCGCAGATACGCAGTATTTT.

The chain couples TRBV2 to TRBJ2-7; the D gene is possibly TRBD2 (6 bases). Germline assignment: CDR1 SNHLY and CDR2 FYNNEI. V was pared by 10 bases and J by 1 base, with 8 bases between. The CDR3 runs 11 residues. CDR3 sequence: CATGTSYEQYF. In DNA, the CDR3 is TGTGCCACAGGGACTTCCTACGAGCAGTACTTC.

CDR3 region: CASSPSGTVYNEQFF. The CDR3 DNA reads TGTGCCAGCAGCCCGTCCGGGACAGTGTACAATGAGCAGTTCTTC. The chain is built from TRBV7-7 and TRBJ2-1; 7 bases are shared with TRBD1. V lost 5 bases, J lost 4 bases, and 8 bases stayed unmatched. CDR1 and CDR2 from the germline V gene are SSHAT and FNYEAQ (reference sequence). The CDR3 runs to 15 residues.

The chain couples TRBV5-1 to TRBJ2-1; D call uncertain. The CDR3 consists of 13 residues. The ends were cut back, 6 bases at V and 8 bases at J, with 15 bases in the middle. Germline V gene data show CDR1 as SGHRS and CDR2 as YFSETQ. The CDR3 nucleotides read TGCGCCAGCACAGTTGGCCCATTCGATGAGCAGTTCTTC. Amino acids: CASTVGPFDEQFF.

The rearrangement uses TRBV5-5 and TRBJ2-1; TRBD2 aligns across 12 bases. V shed 2 bases and J 6 bases; nucleotides not matched to a gene: 12. CDR1 SGHKS and CDR2 YYEKEE come from the germline V gene (reference sequence). CDR3 length: 18 amino acids. The CDR3 reads CASSLRSSGGALTNEQFF. The CDR3 DNA reads TGTGCCAGCAGCTTACGGTCTAGCGGGGGGGCCTTGACCAATGAGCAGTTCTTC. Full variable domain (outside the CDR3, taken from reference TRBV5-5 and TRBJ2-1): DAGVTQSPTHLIKTRGQQVTLRCSPISGHKSVSWYQQVLGQGPQFIFQYYEKEERGRGNFPDRFSARQFPNYSSELNVNALLLGDSALYLCASSLRSSGGALTNEQFFGPGTRLTVL.

The chain recombines TRBV19 with TRBJ2-3, with TRBD2 as a possible D gene (5 bases). Germline V gene data show CDR1 as LNHDA and CDR2 as SQIVND (reference sequence). V lost 7 bases, J lost 1 base, and 9 bases lay in between. CDR3 size: 13 residues. This CDR3 reads CASILRGTDTQYF. Written as DNA, the CDR3 is TGTGCCAGTATATTGCGGGGCACAGATACGCAGTATTTT.

J is TRBJ2-7 and V is TRBV18; no reliable D call. CDR1 and CDR2 (germline): KGHSH, LQKENI. V was trimmed by 3 bases and J by 5 bases, leaving 17 bases between them. The CDR3 loop spans 15 amino acids. CDR3: CASSPPGYQFHEQYF. CDR3 coding DNA: TGTGCCAGCTCACCTCCGGGCTATCAGTTCCACGAGCAGTACTTC.

The table lists this clone with a few counts. The gene calls are TRBV10-2 and TRBJ2-1; 10 bases map to TRBD2. V was pared by 8 bases and J by 8 bases, with 6 bases of the junction left unmatched. The CDR3 loop spans 13 amino acids. Germline V gene lookup returns CDR1 WSHSY and CDR2 SAAADI. The CDR3 coding sequence is TGCGCCAGCGGTAGCGGGGGGTGGTATGAGCAGTTCTTC. Translating gives CASGSGGWYEQFF.